This T cell receptor (beta chain) was captured by sequencing in a study of T-cell memory formation after mild COVID-19. Turning to the study itself: The two donors had largely donor-specific TCR clusters.

Overall study results and limits: The main location of contracting CD4+ clones was CM and EM, and that of contracting CD8+ clones was EMRA. Pre-infection memory harbored some responding clones, suggesting cross-reactive memory joined.

TCRdb ran MiXCR on the 5' RACE reads and lists one entry per CDR3 protein. Here the sample spans 200,000 to 250,000 distinct CDR3 sequences, roughly 10% being singletons. Comment on this clonotype: What it recognizes is unknown.

The trim removed 1 base at V and 5 bases at J, leaving 6 bases unmatched. The CDR3 is 15 residues long. Germline CDR1 is SGHVS and CDR2 is FNYEAQ. The J gene is TRBJ1-1, the V gene TRBV7-6; 8 nucleotides match TRBD1. The sequenced sample was PBMCs or a T cell subset sorted from them (not recorded which). The source of this sequence is a man between 18 and 35 years old who had mild COVID-19 (a few samples of this study predate the infection). Cell type and time point are not known. The CDR3 spells CASSLGTGLKTEAFF. CDR3 sequence (DNA): TGTGCCAGCAGCTTAGGGACAGGGTTAAAGACTGAAGCTTTCTTT.